This record concerns one T cell receptor beta chain sequence. The antigen is unknown. The data derive from a study of cytomegalovirus exposure and HLA in healthy donors. Study-wide points: Productive rates of about 87% or about 30% were seen for most TCR beta V segments in an earlier analysis.

Germline trimming cut 8 bases from V and 0 bases from J; bases unmatched to any gene: 16. This CDR3 region has 18 residues. CDR1 MGHRA and CDR2 YSYEKL come from the germline V gene. This PCR relied on a set of 60 Vbeta primers and 13 Jbeta primers. Only in-frame clones appear in the TCRdb table, and some are missing; sequencing was by immunoSEQ multiplex PCR. The sample carries 210,000 or so clones, 77% recorded once. The rearrangement uses TRBV4-1 and TRBJ2-3; 8 positions agree with TRBD2. The specimen was PBMCs. The receptor's source is a woman aged 55-70 years in good health and CMV-seropositive. CDR3 amino acids: CASGTGLVAVGSTDTQYF. The CDR3, as DNA: TGCGCCAGCGGCACGGGACTAGTGGCGGTGGGGAGCACAGATACGCAGTATTTT.